The 4 T cell receptor beta chains below were found in one sample sequenced in a study of CD8+CD57+ T cells in acquired aplastic anemia. Patients selected for sequencing had displayed CD8+CD57+ cell expansion by flow cytometry. Using genomic DNA as the template, TCR beta VDJ and CDR3 profiling was carried out. MiXCR, applied by TCRdb to the reads, yields one record per CDR3 protein. The sample records 160,000 or so distinct CDR3 sequences, around half being singletons. The sample comprised sorted CD4+, CD8+, or CD8+CD57+ T cells (not recorded which) from PBMCs. These receptors were taken from a human donor with aplastic anemia.

This clonotype has at least ten counts. The chain is built from TRBV11-2 and TRBJ2-3, with TRBD2 matching 11 bases. J was trimmed by 4 bases and V by 2 bases; bases with no gene match: 5. CDR3 size: 16 residues. Germline V gene sequence: CDR1 SGHAT, CDR2 FQNNGV. The CDR3 is CASSLLLAGGPDTQYF. The CDR3 region has the DNA TGTGCCAGCAGCTTACTCCTAGCGGGAGGCCCAGATACGCAGTATTTT.

As concerns this clonotype: A much larger clonotype is one base distant, so this may be a read error. V and J are TRBV7-2 and TRBJ2-2; possibly TRBD1 for D (5 bases). The CDR3 runs 14 residues. V was pared by 0 bases and J by 6 bases, with 8 bases between. The V gene's germline CDR1 is SGHTA and CDR2 FQGNSA. CDR3 nucleotides: TGTGCCAGCAGCTTAGCTAACAGGTCCGGGGAGCTGTTTTTT. Encoded protein: CASSLANRSGELFF. The whole variable domain, filled in from reference TRBV7-2 and TRBJ2-2, reads GAGVSQSPSNKVTEKGKDVELRCDPISGHTALYWYRQSLGQGLEFLIYFQGNSAPDKSGLPSDRFSAERTGGSVSTLTIQRTQQEDSAVYLCASSLANRSGELFFGEGSRLTVL.

In DNA, the CDR3 is TGTGCCACCAGCAGAAACCCGCGGACAGGGAGAGCTTACGAGCAGTACTTC. Translation gives CATSRNPRTGRAYEQYF. The genes are TRBV15 and TRBJ2-7; 8 bases are shared with TRBD1. The CDR3 totals 17 residues. V gave up 2 bases and J gave up 4 bases; unmatched junction bases: 13. Germline assignment: CDR1 LNHNV and CDR2 YYDKDF (reference sequence).

Points on this clonotype: Being one base from a much bigger clone, this may be a read error. The chain combines TRBV24-1 with TRBJ1-1; possible D gene TRBD1, 6 bases. From germline, CDR1 is KGHDR and CDR2 SFDVKD. This CDR3 is built from 13 residues. With 7 bases removed from V and 1 base from J, the gap between germline ends came to 9 bases. CDR3 sequence (DNA): TGTGCCACCAGGATGACAGGGAACACTGAAGCTTTCTTT. Translating gives CATRMTGNTEAFF.